This T cell receptor beta chain was identified in a study of T cell repertoires in cytomegalovirus infection. Study-wide background: CMV infection plus the matching HLA type was flagged by public TCR beta signatures.

Study results and caveats: Clonotype analysis showed dominance of the ex vivo response by HLA-C-restricted CMV-specific TCR beta clonotypes.

TCRdb itself ran the reads through MiXCR, one entry per CDR3 protein. The sample holds around 530,000 distinct CDR3 sequences; 26% are singletons and the top ten take 13%. This CDR3 is built from 16 residues. Trimming took 6 bases from V and 1 from J, leaving 18 bases between them. This clonotype was seen a handful of times. No antigen is known for it. Sequencing used PBMCs. The sequence was obtained from a human donor in good health (CMV status not recorded). Some clones in this sample may be carry-over from other donors' samples. V and J are TRBV12-3 or TRBV12-4 and TRBJ1-1; perhaps TRBD1 as D (6 bases). CDR3 protein: CASRGGAGDRNTEAFF. The CDR3 bases are TGTGCCAGCAGGGGCGGGGCAGGGGATAGGAACACTGAAGCTTTCTTT.